This T cell receptor (beta chain) was sequenced during a study of blood T cell repertoires in COVID-19. The overall study: Samples of COVID-19 (acute and convalescent) were obtained from the United States, Italy and Spain. T cells, B-cell-depleted T cells, or PBMCs provided the cDNA or gDNA that served as material.

Original handling: Estimates of nucleated cell counts were drawn from the amplification of reference gene primers. Generated by immunoSEQ multiplex PCR, the TCRdb table keeps only in-frame clones and is missing some. V and J calls and clone size are given by that table; D and trimming were obtained from the DNA. The sample carries about 40,000 clones, about 85% recorded once. This CDR3 is 16 amino acids long. V lost 2 bases, J lost 1 base, and 16 bases lay in between. The germline CDR1 and CDR2 sequences are SGDLS and YYNGEE. Sequenced sample: peripheral blood. This TCR was recovered from a human donor in a cohort sampled during active COVID-19. This sequence joins TRBV9 and TRBJ2-7, with a tentative D call TRBD2 (6 bases). CDR3 coding DNA: TGTGCCAGCAGCGTTGGGCCTGCGGGGCGTTCCTACGAGCAGTACTTC. Encoded protein: CASSVGPAGRSYEQYF.